This TCR beta chain was identified during a study of shared clonotypes between healthy human individuals. Findings and caveats of the study: Tissues were not sampled, only blood, and their repertoires likely differ. Naive CD4 clonotype sharing across several donors was approximately 5%.

As for this clone: Antigen: not known.

Terminally differentiated effector memory CD45RA+ cells were left out of the naive CD8 fraction, which was CD45RO-negative and positively selected for CCR7. J was trimmed by 6 bases and V by 0 bases; bases with no gene match: 14. Germline-derived CDR1 and CDR2 are SGHNT and YYREEE (reference sequence). The CDR3 is made up of 19 amino acids. The assay was immunoSEQ multiplex PCR, and TCRdb's table has in-frame clones only and misses some. The table includes 800,000 or so clones, about 97% detected once. The chain uses TRBV5-4 and TRBJ2-2, with 10 bases matching TRBD2. The sequencing input was naive CD8+ T cells sorted from blood. This sequence was found in a man between 25 and 39 years old in good health. The CDR3 DNA reads TGTGCCAGCAGCTTGGATCGAGCGGGAGGGCCTTCTTATTCCGGGGAGCTGTTTTTT. It specifies CASSLDRAGGPSYSGELFF.